What follows are 15 T cell receptor beta chains derived from one specimen sequenced in a study of cytomegalovirus exposure and HLA in healthy donors. The method was immunoSEQ multiplex PCR; TCRdb's version includes in-frame clones alone and lacks a portion of them. Of 300,000 or so clones detected, roughly 90% appear once; the ten largest clones hold approximately 0.96%. Input material: PBMCs. These receptor sequences come from a man aged 25-40 years in good health and CMV-seronegative.

The rearrangement uses TRBV27 and TRBJ2-7, with 12 bases that match TRBD1. The CDR3 runs to 14 residues. V trimming: 6 bases; J trimming: 5 bases; junction bases outside the gene matches: 5. Germline V gene lookup returns CDR1 MNHEY and CDR2 SMNVEV (reference sequence). CDR3 in DNA: TGTGCCAGCAGCTCCGGGACAGGGGGCCACGAGCAGTACTTC. Its translation is CASSSGTGGHEQYF.

The chain uses TRBV14 and TRBJ2-2, with unresolved D. The germline CDR1 and CDR2 sequences are SGHDN and FVKESK. The CDR3 sequence is 14 residues long. Trimming took off 1 base at V and 8 bases at J, with 11 bases between the two ends. The CDR3 DNA follows: TGTGCCAGCAGCCAAGTAAGGCGGAGTGGGGAGCTGTTTTTT. As protein: CASSQVRRSGELFF.

The genes are TRBV7-6 and TRBJ1-1; 8 positions match TRBD1. This CDR3 is built from 15 residues. J lost 7 bases, V lost 4 bases, and 11 bases had no gene match. From germline, CDR1 is SGHVS and CDR2 FNYEAQ. The CDR3 loop reads CASSSPGQGFGEAFF. The DNA of the CDR3 is TGTGCCAGCAGCTCCCCAGGACAGGGTTTCGGTGAAGCTTTCTTT.

This clone was counted a few times. The CDR3 DNA follows: TGCAGCGTTATAAGAGGAGGGCAGCCGAACACCGGGGAGCTGTTTTTT. Translating gives CSVIRGGQPNTGELFF. The chain recombines TRBV29-1 with TRBJ2-2, with D possibly TRBD2 on 6 matching bases. CDR1 is SQVTM and CDR2 is ANQGSEA in the germline V gene. V lost 5 bases, J lost 0 bases, and 16 bases lay in between. This CDR3 is 16 amino acids long.

This chain uses TRBV5-5 with TRBJ2-7; D perhaps matches TRBD2 (6 bases). Between the trimmed V and J ends, which lost 2 bases and 3 bases, there was a span of 18 bases. Germline V gives CDR1 SGHKS, CDR2 YYEKEE (reference sequence). The CDR3 length is 16 residues. The CDR3 nucleotides read TGTGCCAGCAGCTTCAGAGTCGGGACTCCGGGCTACGAGCAGTACTTC. This translates into CASSFRVGTPGYEQYF.

This chain links TRBV7-2 with TRBJ2-7; 8 positions agree with TRBD2. After removal of 1 base from V and 5 bases from J, the junction contained 7 bases not matched to a gene. The V gene's germline CDR1 is SGHTA and CDR2 FQGNSA. The CDR3 has 15 residues. The CDR3 reads CASSLVAGGRNEQYF. The CDR3 bases are TGTGCCAGCAGCTTAGTGGCGGGGGGCCGAAACGAGCAGTACTTC.

This chain links TRBV5-1 with TRBJ2-5; TRBD2 matches 11 bases. The CDR3 extends over 15 amino acids. The V segment lost 0 bases and the J segment 5 bases; nucleotides outside the gene matches: 3. Germline CDR1 reads SGHRS; CDR2 reads YFSETQ. Here the CDR3 DNA reads TGCGCCAGCAGCTTGGAGGCTAGCGGGGGGGAGACCCAGTACTTC. Amino acids: CASSLEASGGETQYF.

The genes are TRBV6-1 and TRBJ2-3; 8 bases line up with TRBD1. J gave up 6 bases and V 5 bases, and 7 bases lay outside the gene matches. This CDR3 is built from 14 residues. Germline V CDR1 and CDR2: MNHNS, SASEGT. The CDR3 loop reads CASSYGQGPDTQYF. For the CDR3, the DNA is TGTGCCAGCAGTTATGGACAGGGCCCGGATACGCAGTATTTT.

The rearrangement links TRBV18 to TRBJ1-2; TRBD1 matches at 7 bases. J lost 0 bases, V lost 3 bases, and 7 bases had no gene match. This CDR3 comprises 16 residues. Germline CDR1 and CDR2: KGHSH and LQKENI. CDR3 in amino acids: CASSPIGQVSNYGYTF. The DNA of the CDR3 is TGTGCCAGCTCACCCATCGGACAGGTCTCTAACTATGGCTACACCTTC.

This sequence joins TRBV11-2 and TRBJ1-2; tentative D call: TRBD1 (5 bases). Trimming took 5 bases from V and 4 from J, leaving 11 bases between them. Germline assignment: CDR1 SGHAT and CDR2 FQNNGV. This CDR3 is built from 13 residues. DNA for the CDR3: TGTGCCAGCAGCGAGGATACAGGCTATGGCTACACCTTC. This encodes CASSEDTGYGYTF.

This clone was seen a single time. The gene calls are TRBV18 and TRBJ2-5, with no clear D. Germline CDR1 and CDR2: KGHSH and LQKENI. The CDR3 length is 13 residues. The V end lost 1 base, the J end lost 3 bases, and 6 bases lay between the germline ends. The CDR3 region has the DNA TGTGCCAGCTCACCACGTCGGGAAGAGACCCAGTACTTC. This codes for CASSPRREETQYF.

The J gene is TRBJ1-4, the V gene TRBV5-4, with 9 bases fitting TRBD1. Germline V gene data show CDR1 as SGHNT and CDR2 as YYREEE (reference sequence). J was trimmed by 5 bases and V by 4 bases; bases with no gene match: 6. The CDR3 is 15 residues long. The CDR3 coding sequence is TGTGCCAGCAGCAAGCCGGGACAGGGAAATGAAAAACTGTTTTTT. Translated: CASSKPGQGNEKLFF. The variable domain in full, with the rest retrieved from reference TRBV5-4 and TRBJ1-4, is ETGVTQSPTHLIKTRGQQVTLRCSSQSGHNTVSWYQQALGQGPQFIFQYYREEENGRGNFPPRFSGLQFPNYSSELNVNALELDDSALYLCASSKPGQGNEKLFFGSGTQLSVL.

V usage is TRBV6-5 and J usage is TRBJ1-3; D not certain. Germline assignment: CDR1 MNHEY and CDR2 SVGAGI. CDR3 size: 14 residues. Trimming took 0 bases from V and 7 from J, leaving 10 bases between them. CDR3 amino acids: CASSYSGSGNTIYF. DNA of the CDR3: TGTGCCAGCAGTTACTCTGGTTCGGGGAACACCATATATTTT.

V gene TRBV7-9 combines with J gene TRBJ1-1; D is undetermined. CDR1 and CDR2 (germline): SEHNR, FQNEAQ (reference sequence). The CDR3 covers 12 residues. The germline V and J ends were trimmed by 10 bases and 6 bases, with 15 bases remaining between them. CDR3: CATLGQSSEAFF. CDR3 nucleotide sequence: TGTGCCACACTTGGGCAGAGTTCTGAAGCTTTCTTT. Full variable domain (rest looked up from reference TRBV7-9 and TRBJ1-1): DTGVSQNPRHKITKRGQNVTFRCDPISEHNRLYWYRQTLGQGPEFLTYFQNEAQLEKSRLLSDRFSAERPKGSFSTLEIQRTEQGDSAMYLCATLGQSSEAFFGQGTRLTVV.

The table lists this clone with a count of one. J is TRBJ2-2 and V is TRBV15; D is undetermined. This CDR3 region has 15 residues. Germline CDR1 LNHNV, CDR2 YYDKDF (reference sequence). Deletions cut 0 bases from V and 3 bases from J, with 8 bases between. DNA for the CDR3: TGTGCCACCAGCAGAGATCGCAGCGACACCGGGGAGCTGTTTTTT. It specifies CATSRDRSDTGELFF.